What follows is one TCR beta chain and its context. The antigen is not known. CDR3 size: 13 residues. Germline assignment: CDR1 SGHRS and CDR2 YFSETQ. V was shortened by 9 bases and J by 0 bases, with 11 bases between the two germline ends. The method was immunoSEQ multiplex PCR; TCRdb's version includes in-frame clones alone and lacks a portion of them. The table lists around 450,000 clones, roughly 89% of them singletons. The data are from a study of Ad26.COV2.S vaccination and SARS-CoV-2 variants. Background on the study: Donor participated within the Ad26.COV2.S arm of the COV1001 trial. Once or twice, 56 days apart, Ad26.COV2.S was delivered intramuscularly. Findings and caveats of the study: Whether participants received vaccine or placebo, their non-spike TCR breadth was similar. Post-vaccination spike-specific CD8+ and CD4+ T cell responses reportedly had substantial breadth.

Described treatment: 15 to 20 received Ad26.COV2.S at low or high dose, single or two shots; 5 received placebo; per-sample allocation not given. It was on day 63 after the first vaccine or placebo injection that samples were taken. This chain connects TRBV5-1 to TRBJ2-3, with D hard to call. The clonotype originates from a person aged 18-60 years who received the Ad26.COV2.S COVID-19 vaccine or a placebo. This material consisted of peripheral blood, taken in a trial of Ad26.COV2.S vaccine versus placebo. For the CDR3, the DNA is TGCGCCACCAGAGTGGACAGCACAGATACGCAGTATTTT. Amino acid sequence: CATRVDSTDTQYF.